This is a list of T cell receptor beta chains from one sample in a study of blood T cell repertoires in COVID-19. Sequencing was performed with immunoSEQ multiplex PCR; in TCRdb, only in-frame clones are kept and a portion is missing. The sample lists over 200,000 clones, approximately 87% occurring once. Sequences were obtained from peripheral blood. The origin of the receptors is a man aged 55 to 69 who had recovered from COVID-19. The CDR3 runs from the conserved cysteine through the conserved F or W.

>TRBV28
CASRRPGTGGGKPGNTIYF
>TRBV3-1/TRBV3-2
CASSASASTNEKLFF
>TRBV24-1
CATSDLGQCGETQYF
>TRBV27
CASSRRGQETQYF
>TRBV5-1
CASSLAIVDTQYF
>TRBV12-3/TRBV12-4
CASSFPMNTEAFF
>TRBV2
CASDRDRRSTGELFF
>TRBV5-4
CASSYGQGVSYNEQFF
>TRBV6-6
CASRPGTDTEKLFF
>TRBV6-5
CASRTTGNTEAFF
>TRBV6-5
CASSYAGQATGELFF
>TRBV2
CASSEGAVSETQYF
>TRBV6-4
CASSETGSVTQYF
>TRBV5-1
CASSLDIYEQYF
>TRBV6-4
CASSDRAASGSDEQFF
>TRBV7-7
CASSRDRSNEKLFF
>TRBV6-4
CASSTQLAGYNEQFF
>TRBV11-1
CASSLDRLGIEQYF
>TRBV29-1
CSVARQGANEQYF
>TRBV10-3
CAISESGQAGETQYF
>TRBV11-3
CASSLGGTGTDTQYF
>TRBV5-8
CASSPGGARYGYTF
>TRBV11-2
CASSRAGQGERYGYTF
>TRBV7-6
CAHMVGGMNTEAFF